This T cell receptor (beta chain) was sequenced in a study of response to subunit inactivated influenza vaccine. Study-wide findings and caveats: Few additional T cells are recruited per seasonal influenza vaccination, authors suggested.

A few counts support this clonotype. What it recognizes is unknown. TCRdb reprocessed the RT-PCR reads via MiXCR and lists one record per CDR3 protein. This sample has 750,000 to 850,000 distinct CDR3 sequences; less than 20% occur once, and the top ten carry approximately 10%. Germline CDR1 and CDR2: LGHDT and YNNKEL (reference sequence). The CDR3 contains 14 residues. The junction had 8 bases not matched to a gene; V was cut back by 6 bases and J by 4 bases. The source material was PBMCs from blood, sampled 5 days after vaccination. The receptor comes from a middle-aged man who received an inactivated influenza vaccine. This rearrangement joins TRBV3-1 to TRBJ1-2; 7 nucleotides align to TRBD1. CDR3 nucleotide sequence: TGTGCCAGCAGTCCAACGACAGGGCGCTATGGCTACACCTTC. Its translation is CASSPTTGRYGYTF.